The sequence of this T cell receptor (beta chain) was determined in a study of blood T cell repertoires in COVID-19. About the research overall: Some COVID-19 samples were acute and others convalescent; all came from the United States, Italy and Spain.

Those who participated ranged in age from roughly 18 to 95 years and resided in about two dozen US areas. Donors were grouped by their self-reported clinical history. Each recovered donor of Cohort 3 presented with two negative PCRs, clearance, or symptom resolution. Sequencing used immunoSEQ multiplex PCR; TCRdb keeps in-frame clones, though not all of them. There are about 330,000 clones in the sample; 70% to 90% occur only once, and about 5% lies in the top ten. V shed 7 bases and J 4 bases; nucleotides not matched to a gene: 9. The CDR3 has 14 amino acids. Germline V CDR1 and CDR2: LNHDA, SQIVND (reference sequence).

This TCR was sampled from a woman in her thirties who had recovered from COVID-19. The J gene is TRBJ1-2, the V gene TRBV19; TRBD1 matches at 7 bases. Sequenced: PBMCs or T cells enriched from blood (not recorded which). In DNA, the CDR3 is TGTGCCAGTACCGCCGACAGGGATGCCTATGGCTACACCTTC. It is translated as CASTADRDAYGYTF.